A selection of T cell receptor beta chains follows, all from one sample in a study of blood T cells in healthy people across ages. TCRdb recomputed calls from the 5' RACE reads with MiXCR, one row per CDR3 protein. The sample lists 1.6 million or so distinct CDR3 sequences, approximately 32% seen once, with 10% to 12% in the top ten. Sequenced input: blood. The receptor set was obtained from a woman aged 25 to 39 in good health. CDR3s include the opening cysteine and the closing phenylalanine or tryptophan. A D gene is named only where the DNA matches it firmly. The size of a clone is reported for some rows only, either as once, few or many, or as a class for expanded clones.

D	size	length	J	V	DNA	CDR3
TRBD1	many	13	TRBJ2-7	TRBV29-1	TGCAGCGTATCCACAGGGGCATCCTACGAGCAGTACTTC	CSVSTGASYEQYF
.	many	15	TRBJ2-7	TRBV12-3/TRBV12-4	TGTGCCAGCAGTGCCTACAGGGACCTCTCCTACGAGCAGTACTTC	CASSAYRDLSYEQYF
.	.	16	TRBJ1-2	TRBV5-1	TGCGCCAGCAGCTCGGGACTGACAGGAAATAACTATGGCTACACCTTC	CASSSGLTGNNYGYTF
TRBD2	few	17	TRBJ2-7	TRBV5-6	TGTGCCAGCAGCTCATTCGGGAGGCACGGGCAAACCTACGAGCAGTACTTC	CASSSFGRHGQTYEQYF
.	few	18	TRBJ2-4	TRBV4-2	TGTGCCAGCAGCCTGGCTGGAGGGGGCGGTAGGGCCAAAAACATTCAGTACTTC	CASSLAGGGGRAKNIQYF
.	.	13	TRBJ2-2	TRBV20-1	TGCAGTGCTACCGGCAGTTGGGCCGGGGAGCTGTTTTTT	CSATGSWAGELFF
TRBD2	.	15	TRBJ2-3	TRBV2	TGTGCCAGCAGTGATGGCGGGAGTGCGACAGATACGCAGTATTTT	CASSDGGSATDTQYF
.	.	14	TRBJ2-6	TRBV9	TGTGCCAGCAGCCGGTTTCGTGGGGCCAACGTCCTGACTTTC	CASSRFRGANVLTF
.	.	13	TRBJ2-4	TRBV4-2	TGTGCCAGCAGCCAAGCACAGGGCAAAGAGCACTACTTC	CASSQAQGKEHYF
.	.	12	TRBJ2-7	TRBV30	TGTGCCCGGGACGGAGCGGACTACGAGCAGTACTTC	CARDGADYEQYF
.	few	11	TRBJ1-1	TRBV30	TGTGCCTGGAGCAACCCCACTGAAGCTTTCTTT	CAWSNPTEAFF
.	.	15	TRBJ2-5	TRBV7-9	TGTGCCAGCAGCCCTACTAGTGGGAGTTTGAAGACCCAGTACTTC	CASSPTSGSLKTQYF
.	.	11	TRBJ2-7	TRBV6-2/TRBV6-3	TGTGCCAGCGGGATTCTCTACGAGCAGTACTTC	CASGILYEQYF
TRBD2	.	13	TRBJ2-5	TRBV12-3/TRBV12-4	TGTGCCAGCACCTTGATCGGGGGGGAGACCCAGTACTTC	CASTLIGGETQYF
.	.	15	TRBJ1-1	TRBV4-1	TGCGCCAGCAGCCAGTCGACAGCCGCGGGCACTGAAGCTTTCTTT	CASSQSTAAGTEAFF
.	.	15	TRBJ1-5	TRBV4-1	TGCGTCAGCAGCCAGGATTCTTTGGGAGGTCAGCCCCAGCATTTT	CVSSQDSLGGQPQHF
TRBD1	.	18	TRBJ2-4	TRBV7-8	TGTGCCAGCAGCCCGAAGACCAACAGGGGTGGGGGCAAAAACATTCAGTACTTC	CASSPKTNRGGGKNIQYF
.	few	16	TRBJ2-7	TRBV5-5	TGTGCCAGCAGCTTGGAGGGCAGGGGTCGGCCCTACGAGCAGTACTTC	CASSLEGRGRPYEQYF